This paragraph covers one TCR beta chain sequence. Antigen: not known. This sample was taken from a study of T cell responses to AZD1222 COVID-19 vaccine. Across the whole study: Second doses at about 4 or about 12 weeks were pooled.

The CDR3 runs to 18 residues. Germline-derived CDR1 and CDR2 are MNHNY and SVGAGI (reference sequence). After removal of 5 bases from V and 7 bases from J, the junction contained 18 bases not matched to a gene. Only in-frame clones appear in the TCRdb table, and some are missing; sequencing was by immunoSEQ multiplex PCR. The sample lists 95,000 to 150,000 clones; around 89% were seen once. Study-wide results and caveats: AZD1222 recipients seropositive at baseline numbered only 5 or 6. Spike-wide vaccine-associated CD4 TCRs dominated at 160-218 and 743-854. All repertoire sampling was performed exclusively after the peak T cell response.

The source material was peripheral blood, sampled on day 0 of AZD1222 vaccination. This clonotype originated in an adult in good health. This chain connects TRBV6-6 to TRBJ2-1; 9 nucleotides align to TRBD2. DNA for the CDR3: TGTGCCAGCAGTCAACTAGGACTACGGCGGGGGGGCAAGAATGAGCAGTTCTTC. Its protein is CASSQLGLRRGGKNEQFF.